These 13 T cell receptor beta chains share one sample of origin, sequenced in a study of shared clonotypes between healthy human individuals. Profiling relied on immunoSEQ multiplex PCR, and the TCRdb table lists in-frame clones only, not all of them. The data hold some 600,000 clones, with about 95% observed a single time. Terminally differentiated effector memory CD45RA+ cells were left out of the naive CD8 fraction, which was CD45RO-negative and positively selected for CCR7. The sample was naive CD8+ T cells sorted from blood. These TCRs come from a woman aged 25 to 45 in good health.

The chain joins TRBV28 to TRBJ2-1; tentative D call: TRBD2 (5 bases). In germline, CDR1 is MDHEN, CDR2 SYDVKM. Trimming took 5 bases from V and 0 from J, leaving 11 bases between them. The CDR3 extends over 15 amino acids. The CDR3 DNA is TGTGCCAGCAGTGTGAGCGGAAGCTCCTACAATGAGCAGTTCTTC. Its translation is CASSVSGSSYNEQFF.

A few counts support this clone. The CDR3: CASSESEAFF. DNA of the CDR3: TGTGCCAGCAGTGAATCTGAAGCTTTCTTT. The chain recombines TRBV2 with TRBJ1-1, with D hard to call. This CDR3 has 10 residues. With 2 bases removed from V and 6 bases from J, the gap between germline ends came to 1 base. The germline CDR1 and CDR2 sequences are SNHLY and FYNNEI.

The gene calls are TRBV27 and TRBJ1-5, with D hard to call. CDR3 size: 14 residues. The V end was cut by 0 bases, the J end by 5 bases, with 8 bases between. The germline gives CDR1 MNHEY, CDR2 SMNVEV (reference sequence). The DNA of the CDR3 is TGTGCCAGCAGTTTATCTTGGCTCGATCAGCCCCAGCATTTT. Its translation is CASSLSWLDQPQHF.

J is TRBJ2-3 and V is TRBV4-1, with 7 nucleotides matching TRBD2. Germline V CDR1 and CDR2: MGHRA, YSYEKL. The V segment lost 3 bases and the J segment 0 bases; nucleotides outside the gene matches: 3. The CDR3 spans 15 residues. CDR3 protein: CASSQDSGSTDTQYF. The CDR3 nucleotides read TGCGCCAGCAGCCAGGATAGCGGGAGCACAGATACGCAGTATTTT.

The chain employs TRBV5-1 and TRBJ2-5; no clear D. This CDR3 is 14 amino acids long. V was clipped by 2 bases and J by 2 bases, with 10 bases between them. CDR1 SGHRS and CDR2 YFSETQ come from the germline V gene. The CDR3, as DNA: TGCGCCAGCAGCTTCAGATATCTTCAAGAGACCCAGTACTTC. Translated, it gives CASSFRYLQETQYF.

The chain combines TRBV5-1 with TRBJ1-1; no clear D. The V gene lost 0 bases and the J gene lost 6 bases, with 12 bases spanning the gap. Germline loops: CDR1 SGHRS, CDR2 YFSETQ. This CDR3 is 14 amino acids long. In DNA, the CDR3 is TGCGCCAGCAGCTTGGTCAGGACGAGTGCTGAAGCTTTCTTT. Translating it yields CASSLVRTSAEAFF.

This chain joins TRBV7-9 and TRBJ2-3, with 7 bases identical to TRBD1. The CDR3 is 15 amino acids. The germline V gene has CDR1 SEHNR and CDR2 FQNEAQ (reference sequence). V trimming: 2 bases; J trimming: 4 bases; junction bases outside the gene matches: 6. In nucleotides, the CDR3 is TGTGCCAGCAGCTTATTAGGGGGCGAGTCAGATACGCAGTATTTT. The encoded protein is CASSLLGGESDTQYF.

This clone was counted between two and nine times. The gene calls are TRBV27 and TRBJ2-7; maybe TRBD2 (6 bases). The V gene's germline CDR1 is MNHEY and CDR2 SMNVEV (reference sequence). CDR3 size: 13 residues. The germline V and J ends were trimmed by 4 bases and 3 bases, with 10 bases remaining between them. In DNA, the CDR3 is TGTGCCAGCAGTTACGCGACTAGCTACGAGCAGTACTTC. Its translation: CASSYATSYEQYF.

This rearrangement joins TRBV5-1 to TRBJ1-1, with D unclear. The CDR3 extends over 14 amino acids. Germline loops: CDR1 SGHRS, CDR2 YFSETQ. V was pared by 2 bases and J by 4 bases, with 12 bases between. The CDR3 protein is CASSFRGGGTEAFF. CDR3 nucleotides: TGCGCCAGCAGCTTCCGGGGAGGTGGCACTGAAGCTTTCTTT.

This clone was found once. The rearrangement links TRBV7-8 to TRBJ2-3, with 7 bases matching TRBD2. The germline CDR1 and CDR2 sequences are SGHVS and FQNEAQ. The CDR3 contains 17 residues. V shed 4 bases, J shed 5 bases, and the junction held 15 bases outside the gene matches. The CDR3 region is CASSYWEPRTRRDTQYF. The DNA of the CDR3 is TGTGCCAGCAGCTACTGGGAACCTAGGACTAGACGAGATACGCAGTATTTT.

This clone was seen once. This sequence joins TRBV30 and TRBJ2-7, with D perhaps TRBD2 (6 bases). The germline V gene has CDR1 GTSNPN and CDR2 SVGIG (reference sequence). The CDR3 loop spans 13 amino acids. Deletions cut 6 bases from V and 2 bases from J, with 14 bases between. CDR3 sequence reads: CACDRDSPYEQYF. CDR3 sequence (DNA): TGTGCCTGCGACCGGGACTCGCCCTACGAGCAGTACTTC.

The gene calls are TRBV5-4 and TRBJ2-7, with 9 bases fitting TRBD1. V trimming: 0 bases; J trimming: 3 bases; junction bases outside the gene matches: 4. The germline gives CDR1 SGHNT, CDR2 YYREEE (reference sequence). This CDR3 is built from 15 residues. CDR3 nucleotide sequence: TGTGCCAGCAGCTTGGCGGGACAGGGAAACTACGAGCAGTACTTC. Residues: CASSLAGQGNYEQYF.

The rearrangement joins TRBV7-9 to TRBJ2-7; tentative D call: TRBD1 (6 bases). The CDR3 loop spans 14 amino acids. V dropped 3 bases and J dropped 1 base, with 10 bases sitting between them. Germline V CDR1 and CDR2: SEHNR, FQNEAQ (reference sequence). CDR3 coding DNA: TGTGCCAGCAGCTTCGGGGACACTTCCTACGAGCAGTACTTC. Encoded protein: CASSFGDTSYEQYF.